This passage covers 27 T cell receptor beta chains from one sample sequenced in a study of blood T cell repertoires in COVID-19. Profiled with immunoSEQ multiplex PCR; TCRdb holds only in-frame clones, not every one. The sample lists roughly 150,000 clones, 80% to 90% occurring once. The sequenced material came from PBMCs or T cells enriched from blood (not recorded which). Receptors originate from a man aged 45-65 years who had recovered from COVID-19.

The V gene is TRBV5-1, the J gene TRBJ2-2, with TRBD2 as a possible D gene (6 bases). The length of the CDR3 is 14 residues. Trimming shortened V by 0 bases and J by 5 bases, and 8 bases separated the two germline ends. Germline V lookup: CDR1 SGHRS, CDR2 YFSETQ. The CDR3 nucleotides are TGCGCCAGCAGCTTGGTTGGAGGGACCGGGGAGCTGTTTTTT. This sequence encodes CASSLVGGTGELFF.

The genes are TRBV20-1 and TRBJ2-1; D is uncertain. Germline V CDR1 and CDR2: DFQATT, SNEGSKA (reference sequence). V lost 3 bases, J lost 5 bases, and 8 bases lay in between. The CDR3 extends over 12 amino acids. The CDR3 is CSASKSHNEQFF. Here the CDR3 DNA reads TGCAGTGCTAGTAAGAGCCACAATGAGCAGTTCTTC.

The CDR3 DNA reads TGTGCCAGCAGCTGGGGGCCCACAGAGCAGTTCTTC. Protein product: CASSWGPTEQFF. The chain combines TRBV7-2 with TRBJ2-1; TRBD1 might be the D (6 bases). Per the germline V gene, CDR1 is SGHTA and CDR2 is FQGNSA. This CDR3 is 12 amino acids long. The V end lost 4 bases, the J end lost 10 bases, and 11 bases lay between the germline ends.

The chain combines TRBV5-4 with TRBJ1-6; 9 bases are shared with TRBD1. CDR1 is SGHNT and CDR2 is YYREEE in the germline V gene (reference sequence). V trimming: 3 bases; J trimming: 10 bases; junction bases outside the gene matches: 5. The CDR3 spans 14 residues. The CDR3 DNA follows: TGTGCCAGCAGCTCCCGGGACAGGGTCTCACCCCTCCACTTT. Translation: CASSSRDRVSPLHF.

The V call is TRBV5-8, the J call TRBJ1-1, with D maybe TRBD1 (6 bases). Germline CDR1 is SGHTS and CDR2 is YDEGEE. V lost 4 bases to trimming and J lost 0 bases, with 13 bases between them. The CDR3 is 15 residues long. CDR3 protein: CASSPGEGVNTEAFF. The CDR3 DNA reads as TGTGCCAGCAGCCCTGGAGAGGGGGTGAACACTGAAGCTTTCTTT.

V usage is TRBV19 and J usage is TRBJ2-1, with D tentatively TRBD1 (6 bases). V lost 5 bases to trimming and J lost 7 bases, with 15 bases between them. In germline, CDR1 is LNHDA, CDR2 SQIVND (reference sequence). The CDR3 is 14 amino acids. CDR3 nucleotides: TGTGCCAGTAGTTTATTACAGGGTGGGAATGAGCAGTTCTTC. Its translation is CASSLLQGGNEQFF.

This sequence joins TRBV12-3 or TRBV12-4 and TRBJ1-3; D not resolved. Trimming removed 10 bases from V and 9 bases from J, with 16 bases in between. The CDR3 contains 12 residues. CDR3 protein: CATSRGAGTIYF. The CDR3 region has the DNA TGTGCCACCTCCCGAGGAGCCGGCACCATATATTTT.

The V call is TRBV28, the J call TRBJ1-2; TRBD1 is a possible D gene (6 bases). V lost 2 bases and J lost 3, with 13 bases in between. Germline V gene sequence: CDR1 MDHEN, CDR2 SYDVKM. CDR3 length: 15 residues. The CDR3 here is CASSLAVQGHYGYTF. As DNA, the CDR3 is TGTGCCAGCAGTTTAGCCGTACAGGGACACTATGGCTACACCTTC.

The sample holds a few counts of this clone. The chain carries TRBV19 and TRBJ2-1; D remains ambiguous. This CDR3 has 15 residues. Germline V gene data show CDR1 as LNHDA and CDR2 as SQIVND (reference sequence). V dropped 3 bases and J dropped 3 bases, with 12 bases sitting between them. The CDR3 spells CASSINSIYYNEQFF. Written as DNA, the CDR3 is TGTGCCAGTAGTATTAACAGTATCTACTACAATGAGCAGTTCTTC.

The chain carries TRBV5-6 and TRBJ2-5, with unresolved D. The CDR3 has 11 residues. In germline, CDR1 is SGHDT, CDR2 YYEEEE. Trimming took 4 bases from V and 4 from J, leaving 5 bases between them. CDR3 loop: CASSRGETQYF. The CDR3 nucleotides are TGTGCCAGCAGCCGAGGAGAGACCCAGTACTTC.

The chain employs TRBV6-2 or TRBV6-3 and TRBJ1-6; TRBD1 aligns across 9 bases. The germline V gene encodes CDR1 MNHEY and CDR2 SVGEGT. The CDR3 contains 18 residues. The trim removed 0 bases at V and 4 bases at J, leaving 7 bases unmatched. CDR3 region: CASSYSPGQGGYNSPLHF. DNA of the CDR3: TGTGCCAGCAGTTACTCCCCGGGACAGGGAGGATATAATTCACCCCTCCACTTT.

This clone was seen only once. The gene calls are TRBV24-1 and TRBJ1-3; TRBD1 matches at 7 bases. The CDR3 extends over 16 amino acids. V was pared by 4 bases and J by 4 bases, with 9 bases of the junction left unmatched. Germline CDR1 is KGHDR and CDR2 is SFDVKD. CDR3 sequence (DNA): TGTGCCACCAGTGACCCCTCGACAGGGAGAGGAAACACCATATATTTT. Translating gives CATSDPSTGRGNTIYF.

This clone was observed a single time. The chain has TRBV30 and TRBJ1-5; TRBD1 aligns across 8 bases. The CDR3 runs 14 residues. V shed 3 bases and J 0 bases; nucleotides not matched to a gene: 1. CDR1 GTSNPN and CDR2 SVGIG come from the germline V gene (reference sequence). CDR3 DNA sequence: TGTGCCTGGAGAGGACAGGGTAGCAATCAGCCCCAGCATTTT. This gives the protein CAWRGQGSNQPQHF.

The chain links TRBV7-9 to TRBJ2-5; 7 positions agree with TRBD2. Germline loops: CDR1 SEHNR, CDR2 FQNEAQ (reference sequence). V trimming: 8 bases; J trimming: 5 bases; junction bases outside the gene matches: 5. The CDR3 sequence is 12 residues long. In nucleotides, the CDR3 is TGTGCCAGCGAATCCGGGGGGGAGACCCAGTACTTC. Translated: CASESGGETQYF.

This clone turned up a few times. V usage is TRBV16 and J usage is TRBJ1-6; no clear D. Deletions cut 2 bases from V and 0 bases from J, with 11 bases between. The germline V gene encodes CDR1 KGHSY and CDR2 FQNENV. The CDR3 runs to 17 residues. CDR3 bases: TGTGCCAGCAGCCAAACTGGTCGGGGCTCCTATAATTCACCCCTCCACTTT. As protein: CASSQTGRGSYNSPLHF.

This clone occurred once. The chain links TRBV9 to TRBJ1-2; D is ambiguous. The germline V and J ends were trimmed by 4 bases and 0 bases, with 4 bases remaining between them. The length of the CDR3 is 12 residues. Germline loops: CDR1 SGDLS, CDR2 YYNGEE. DNA for the CDR3: TGTGCCAGCAGCCAAACTAACTATGGCTACACCTTC. This gives the protein CASSQTNYGYTF.

The rearrangement links TRBV7-9 to TRBJ2-3; D uncertain. The ends were cut back, 1 base at V and 4 bases at J, with 6 bases in the middle. The CDR3 runs 13 residues. Germline V lookup: CDR1 SEHNR, CDR2 FQNEAQ (reference sequence). CDR3 nucleotide sequence: TGTGCCAGCAGCTTAGTCGAGGCAGATACGCAGTATTTT. It is translated as CASSLVEADTQYF.

The gene calls are TRBV19 and TRBJ1-2, with a possible D match to TRBD1 (6 bases). The germline V gene encodes CDR1 LNHDA and CDR2 SQIVND (reference sequence). This CDR3 region has 14 residues. The germline V and J ends were trimmed by 6 bases and 4 bases, with 15 bases remaining between them. The CDR3 bases are TGTGCCAGTAGATCGGGGGGCGTACGCTATGGCTACACCTTC. The encoded protein is CASRSGGVRYGYTF. The full variable domain, rest sourced from reference TRBV19 and TRBJ1-2, is DGGITQSPKYLFRKEGQNVTLSCEQNLNHDAMYWYRQDPGQGLRLIYYSQIVNDFQKGDIAEGYSVSREKKESFPLTVTSAQKNPTAFYLCASRSGGVRYGYTFGSGTRLTVV.

The DNA of the CDR3 is TGCAGCGTCTGGGACAGACCCTACGAGCAGTACTTC. Residues: CSVWDRPYEQYF. This sequence joins TRBV29-1 and TRBJ2-7; TRBD1 matches at 7 bases. The CDR3 is 12 residues long. Germline loops: CDR1 SQVTM, CDR2 ANQGSEA. Trimming cost V 6 bases and J 2 bases; bases outside gene matches: 4.

This clone has more than one count but fewer than ten. The rearrangement joins TRBV28 to TRBJ1-5; D gene ambiguous. Germline-derived CDR1 and CDR2 are MDHEN and SYDVKM. The CDR3 has 12 residues. V dropped 2 bases and J dropped 9 bases, with 8 bases sitting between them. For the CDR3, the DNA is TGTGCCAGCAGTTTACGGGGATCGCCCCAGCATTTT. Its protein product is CASSLRGSPQHF.

This clone was counted only a few times. This chain uses TRBV18 with TRBJ1-5, with D possibly being TRBD1 (5 bases). Trimming took off 2 bases at V and 2 bases at J, with 7 bases between the two ends. Germline V lookup: CDR1 KGHSH, CDR2 LQKENI. This CDR3 region has 14 residues. DNA of the CDR3: TGTGCCAGCTCACCAAAACAGGGCAATCAGCCCCAGCATTTT. This encodes CASSPKQGNQPQHF.

The genes are TRBV11-2 and TRBJ2-3, with 7 bases that match TRBD1. Per germline, CDR1 SGHAT and CDR2 FQNNGV. V trimming: 4 bases; J trimming: 1 base; junction bases outside the gene matches: 8. The CDR3 consists of 16 residues. This CDR3 is CASSSTTGVGTDTQYF. The CDR3 DNA sequence: TGTGCCAGCAGCTCAACCACAGGGGTGGGCACAGATACGCAGTATTTT. Drawing the rest from reference TRBV11-2 and TRBJ2-3, the complete variable domain is EAGVAQSPRYKIIEKRQSVAFWCNPISGHATLYWYQQILGQGPKLLIQFQNNGVVDDSQLPKDRFSAERLKGVDSTLKIQPAKLEDSAVYLCASSSTTGVGTDTQYFGPGTRLTVL.

The chain links TRBV19 to TRBJ2-6; 7 bases map to TRBD1. The V segment lost 4 bases and the J segment 0 bases; nucleotides outside the gene matches: 6. The length of the CDR3 is 17 residues. Germline CDR1 is LNHDA and CDR2 is SQIVND (reference sequence). CDR3 sequence reads: CASSTRDSPSGANVLTF. CDR3 DNA: TGTGCCAGTAGTACCCGGGACAGCCCCTCTGGGGCCAACGTCCTGACTTTC.

V gene TRBV6-1 combines with J gene TRBJ2-1; no clear D gene. The V end lost 0 bases, the J end lost 2 bases, and 8 bases lay between the germline ends. Germline V gene data show CDR1 as MNHNS and CDR2 as SASEGT. The CDR3 has 15 residues. The chain's CDR3 is CASSEAPSTYNEQFF. Here the CDR3 DNA reads TGTGCCAGCAGTGAAGCGCCGAGTACCTACAATGAGCAGTTCTTC.

The rearrangement uses TRBV15 and TRBJ2-7; TRBD1 aligns across 11 bases. The germline gives CDR1 LNHNV, CDR2 YYDKDF (reference sequence). The CDR3 has 14 residues. J gave up 5 bases and V 3 bases, and 3 bases lay outside the gene matches. The CDR3 sequence: CATSRDRGPDEQYV. In DNA form, the CDR3 reads TGTGCCACCAGCAGGGACAGGGGGCCTGACGAGCAGTACGTC.

The chain carries TRBV28 and TRBJ1-3; D gene unclear. The CDR3 is made up of 15 amino acids. Trimming stripped 8 bases from V and 0 bases from J, with 14 bases between. Germline CDR1 reads MDHEN; CDR2 reads SYDVKM. CDR3 sequence: CASSLVLSSGNTIYF. In DNA, the CDR3 is TGTGCCAGCTCCCTCGTATTGTCCTCTGGAAACACCATATATTTT.

The chain links TRBV18 to TRBJ2-1, with a possible D match to TRBD2 (6 bases). Germline CDR1 reads KGHSH; CDR2 reads LQKENI. This CDR3 has 16 residues. Trimming removed 5 bases from V and 5 bases from J, with 19 bases in between. CDR3 DNA sequence: TGTGCCAGCTCAGCCCCGGGACTCCTAGGACACAATGAGCAGTTCTTC. Translation gives CASSAPGLLGHNEQFF.